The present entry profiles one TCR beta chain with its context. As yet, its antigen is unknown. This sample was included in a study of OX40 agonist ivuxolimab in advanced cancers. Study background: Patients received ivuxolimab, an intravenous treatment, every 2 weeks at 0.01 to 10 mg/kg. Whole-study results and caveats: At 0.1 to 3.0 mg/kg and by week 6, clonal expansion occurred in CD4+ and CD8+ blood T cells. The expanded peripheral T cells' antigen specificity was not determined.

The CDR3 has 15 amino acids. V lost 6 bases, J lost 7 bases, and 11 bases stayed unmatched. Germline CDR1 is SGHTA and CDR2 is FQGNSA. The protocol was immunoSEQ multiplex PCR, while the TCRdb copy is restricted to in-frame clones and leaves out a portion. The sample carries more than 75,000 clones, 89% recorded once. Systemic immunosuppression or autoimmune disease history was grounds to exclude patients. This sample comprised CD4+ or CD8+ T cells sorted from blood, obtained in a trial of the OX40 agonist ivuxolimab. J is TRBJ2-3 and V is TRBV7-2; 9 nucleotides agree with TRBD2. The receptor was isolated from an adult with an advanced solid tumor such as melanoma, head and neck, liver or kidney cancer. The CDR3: CASSFSGRSQNTQYF. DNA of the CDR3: TGTGCCAGCAGTTTTAGCGGGAGAAGTCAAAATACGCAGTATTTT.